This T cell receptor beta chain was retrieved from a study of blood T cell repertoires in COVID-19. Study-level information: T cells, B-cell-depleted T cells, or PBMCs provided the cDNA or gDNA that served as material.

Using immunoSEQ multiplex PCR, the repertoire was profiled, and TCRdb retains in-frame clones only, with some absent. There are 450,000 or so clones in the sample; 89% occur only once, and over 0.7% lies in the top ten. This CDR3 region has 14 residues. CDR1 GTSNPN and CDR2 SVGIG come from the germline V gene (reference sequence). Between the trimmed V and J ends, which lost 0 bases and 7 bases, there was a span of 13 bases. Seattle patient enrollment occurred during active infection, with longitudinal follow-up thereafter. Sequencing input: peripheral blood. This clonotype was sampled from a man aged 18 to 29 with COVID-19, enrolled during active disease. The chain links TRBV30 to TRBJ1-3, with no clear D. The CDR3 DNA is TGTGCCTGGAGTGTCGGTGTACCGGGGAACACCATATATTTT. Protein: CAWSVGVPGNTIYF.